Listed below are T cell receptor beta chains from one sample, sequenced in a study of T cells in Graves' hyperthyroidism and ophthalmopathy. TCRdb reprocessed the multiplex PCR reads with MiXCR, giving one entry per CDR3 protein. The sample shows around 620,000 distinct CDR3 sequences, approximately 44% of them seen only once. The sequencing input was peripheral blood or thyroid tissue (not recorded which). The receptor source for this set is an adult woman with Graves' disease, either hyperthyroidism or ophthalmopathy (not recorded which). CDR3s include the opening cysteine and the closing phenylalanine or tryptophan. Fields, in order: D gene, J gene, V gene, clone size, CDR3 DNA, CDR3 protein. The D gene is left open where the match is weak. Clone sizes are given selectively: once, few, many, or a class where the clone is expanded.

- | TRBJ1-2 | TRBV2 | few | TGTGCCAGCAGTGAAGTGGGGGCGGGTCATAACTATGGCTACACCTTC | CASSEVGAGHNYGYTF
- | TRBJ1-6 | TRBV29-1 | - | TGCAGCGTTCTCAGGGGACGTAATTCACCCCTCCACTTT | CSVLRGRNSPLHF
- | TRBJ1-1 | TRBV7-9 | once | TGTGCCAGCAGTGCCAAGATTGGACGGAGGGACACTGAAGCTTTCTTT | CASSAKIGRRDTEAFF
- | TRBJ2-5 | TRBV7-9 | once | TGTGCCAGCAGCTTGCGAGAGGGCCAAGAGACCCAGTACTTC | CASSLREGQETQYF
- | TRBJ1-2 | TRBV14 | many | TGTGCCAGCAGCCATCATGACAGTTTTTACTATGGCTACACCTTC | CASSHHDSFYYGYTF
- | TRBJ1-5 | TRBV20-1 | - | TGCAGTGCACCAGACAGAGCCAACCTTTATCAGCCCCAGCATTTT | CSAPDRANLYQPQHF
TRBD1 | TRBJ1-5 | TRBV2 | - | TGTGCCAGCAGTGTAGAAGGGGACAGGAATCAGCCCCAGCATTTT | CASSVEGDRNQPQHF
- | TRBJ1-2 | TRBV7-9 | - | TGTGCCAGCAGCCGCATGTTCGCTGGAGGCTACACCTTC | CASSRMFAGGYTF
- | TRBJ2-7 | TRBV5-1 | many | TGCGCCAGCAGCCGGGGCGCCAGGGCTAGTTTGCAGTACTTC | CASSRGARASLQYF
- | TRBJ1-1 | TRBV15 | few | TGTGCCACCAGCAGACCACGACACACCAACACTGAAGCTTTCTTT | CATSRPRHTNTEAFF
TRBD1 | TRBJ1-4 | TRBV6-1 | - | TGTGCCAGCAGATCCGGGACAGGGGGCGAAAAACTGTTTTTT | CASRSGTGGEKLFF
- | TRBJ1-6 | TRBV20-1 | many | TGCAGTGCCCCCCGGGACCTAGGAATTTCACCCCTCCACTTT | CSAPRDLGISPLHF
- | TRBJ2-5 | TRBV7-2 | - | TGTGCCAGCAGCTTAGCCCAAGGCCTGGGCCACCACCAAGAGACCCAGTACTTC | CASSLAQGLGHHQETQYF
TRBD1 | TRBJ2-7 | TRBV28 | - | TGTGCCAGCAGCTTTAGACAGGGGAGGCCCGAGCAGTACTTC | CASSFRQGRPEQYF
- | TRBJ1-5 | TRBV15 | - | TGTGCCGCCAGCAGTCCAGGGGAAAGAGAAAATCAGCCCCAGCATTTT | CAASSPGERENQPQHF
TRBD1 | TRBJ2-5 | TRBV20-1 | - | TGCAGTGCCGACAGGGGACCAGAGACCCAGTACTTC | CSADRGPETQYF
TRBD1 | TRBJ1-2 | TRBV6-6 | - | TGTGCCAGCAGTGGGACAGGCGATGGCTACACCTTC | CASSGTGDGYTF
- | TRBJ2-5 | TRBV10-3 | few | TGTGCCATCCGGACCGAGTACTTC | CAIRTEYF
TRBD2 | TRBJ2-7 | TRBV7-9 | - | TGTGCCAGCAGCTTAGACGCGGGAGAGTTATCGTACTTC | CASSLDAGELSYF
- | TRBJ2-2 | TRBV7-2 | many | TGTGCCAGCAGCTTAATTCTCGGGATGCCCGGGGAGCTGTTTTTT | CASSLILGMPGELFF
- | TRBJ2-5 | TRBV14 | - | TGTGCCAGCAGCCAAGATGGGGGGAGGCTCGAGACCCAGTACTTC | CASSQDGGRLETQYF
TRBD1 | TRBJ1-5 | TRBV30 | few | TGTGCCTGGACCGGACAGGGGGGTCAGCCCCAGCATTTT | CAWTGQGGQPQHF
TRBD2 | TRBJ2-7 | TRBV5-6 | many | TGTGCCAGCAGCTTGGTCTCTAGCGGAGGTCTCTACGAGCAGTACTTC | CASSLVSSGGLYEQYF
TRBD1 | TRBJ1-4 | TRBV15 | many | TGTGCCACCAGCAGATCCGGGACAGGGGGCGAAAAACTGTTTTTT | CATSRSGTGGEKLFF
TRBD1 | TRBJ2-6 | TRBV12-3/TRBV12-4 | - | TGTGCCAGCAGCAGAAGTCCGGGACAGGGCGCCACTGGGGCCAACGTCCTGACTTTC | CASSRSPGQGATGANVLTF
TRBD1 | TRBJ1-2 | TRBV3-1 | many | TGTGCCAGCAGCCAAGGACAGGGGTCCCATGGCTACACCTTC | CASSQGQGSHGYTF
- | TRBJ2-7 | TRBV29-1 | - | TGCAGCGTTGAAGAGGACAGCTCCTACGAGCAGTACTTC | CSVEEDSSYEQYF
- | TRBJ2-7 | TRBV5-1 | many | TGCGCCAGCAGCTTAACCGGGGAATACGAGCAGTACTTC | CASSLTGEYEQYF
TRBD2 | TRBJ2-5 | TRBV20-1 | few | TGCAGTGCTGCGGCGGGGGGCCAAGAGACCCAGTACTTC | CSAAAGGQETQYF
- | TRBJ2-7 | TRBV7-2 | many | TGTGCCAGCAGCTCGGATAGAAGGACCCCGCCCTACGAGCAGTACTTC | CASSSDRRTPPYEQYF
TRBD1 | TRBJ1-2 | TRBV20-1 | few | TGCAGTGCTATTGACAGGGTCGATGGCTACACCTTC | CSAIDRVDGYTF
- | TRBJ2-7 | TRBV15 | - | TGTGCCACCAGCAGACCGGGGACGGAGGGTTATGAGCAGTACTTC | CATSRPGTEGYEQYF
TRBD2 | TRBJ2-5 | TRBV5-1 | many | TGCGCCAGCAGCCTGACTAGCGGGAGTGAGACCCAGTACTTC | CASSLTSGSETQYF
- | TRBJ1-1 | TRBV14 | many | TGTGCCAGCAGCCCCCTCATAGCAGCGGGTAGGACTGAAGCTTTCTTT | CASSPLIAAGRTEAFF
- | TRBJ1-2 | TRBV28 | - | TGTGCCAGCAGTTCGGGACAAGCACGATATGGCTACACCTTC | CASSSGQARYGYTF
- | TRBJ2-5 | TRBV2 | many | TGTGCCAGCAGTGAACGCCCCGGGCCCCAGTACTTC | CASSERPGPQYF
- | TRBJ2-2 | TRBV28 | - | TGTGCCAGCAGTTTATCAGGTGGACCGGGGGAGCTGTTTTTT | CASSLSGGPGELFF
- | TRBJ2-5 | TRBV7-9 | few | TGTGCCAGCAGGCCGGGGGGCGGGAAGACCCAGTACTTC | CASRPGGGKTQYF
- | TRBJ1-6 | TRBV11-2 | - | TGTGCCAGCCAGATCGGAGGTTCACCCCTCCACTTT | CASQIGGSPLHF
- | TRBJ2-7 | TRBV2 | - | TGTGCCAGCACCAAAGGGGGGTCCCCCTACGAGCAGTACTTC | CASTKGGSPYEQYF
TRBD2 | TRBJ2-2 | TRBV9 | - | TGTGCCAGCAGCGGATCCCGGGACGGGGGGACCGGGGAGCTGTTTTTT | CASSGSRDGGTGELFF
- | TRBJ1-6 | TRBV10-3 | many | TGTGCCATCAGTGAGGAGGGCGGAGATAATTCACCCCTCCACTTT | CAISEEGGDNSPLHF